One TCR beta chain is described in this entry. As yet, its antigen is unknown. This CDR3 comprises 13 residues. The germline gives CDR1 SNHLY, CDR2 FYNNEI. The V and J ends lost 3 bases and 8 bases respectively, with 10 bases between them. This sample was taken from a study of radiotherapy plus CTLA-4 blockade in lung cancer. Study-wide results and limits: Peripheral blood showed expansion of tumor-derived TCR clones after radiotherapy and ipilimumab. How blood T cell clones changed early, along with interferon-beta, reportedly forecast response best.

Sequencing used immunoSEQ multiplex PCR; TCRdb keeps in-frame clones, though not all of them. The repertoire holds about 28,000 clones, roughly 80% seen once, with 7% to 8% in the top ten. Those patients who had chemo-refractory metastatic non-small-cell lung cancer were given focal radiation along with CTLA-4 blockade through ipilimumab. The source material was peripheral blood, sampled from a patient treated with radiotherapy plus ipilimumab. The gene calls are TRBV2 and TRBJ1-4; possibly TRBD1 for D (5 bases). The sequence was obtained from a human donor with non-small cell lung cancer who had stable disease on radiotherapy plus ipilimumab. Written as DNA, the CDR3 is TGTGCCAGCAGTGACAGGGTCGGAGAAAAACTGTTTTTT. This gives the protein CASSDRVGEKLFF.